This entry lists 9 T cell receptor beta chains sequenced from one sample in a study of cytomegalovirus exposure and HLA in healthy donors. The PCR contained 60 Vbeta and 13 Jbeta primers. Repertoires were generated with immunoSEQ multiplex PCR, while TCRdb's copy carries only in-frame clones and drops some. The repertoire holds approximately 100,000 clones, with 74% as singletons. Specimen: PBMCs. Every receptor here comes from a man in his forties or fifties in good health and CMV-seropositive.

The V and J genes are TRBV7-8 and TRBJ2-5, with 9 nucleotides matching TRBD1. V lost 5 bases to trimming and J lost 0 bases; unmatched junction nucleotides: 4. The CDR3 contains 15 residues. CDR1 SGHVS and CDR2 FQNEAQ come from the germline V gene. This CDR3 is CASSPRTGDQETQYF. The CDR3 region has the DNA TGTGCCAGCAGCCCCAGGACAGGGGACCAAGAGACCCAGTACTTC.

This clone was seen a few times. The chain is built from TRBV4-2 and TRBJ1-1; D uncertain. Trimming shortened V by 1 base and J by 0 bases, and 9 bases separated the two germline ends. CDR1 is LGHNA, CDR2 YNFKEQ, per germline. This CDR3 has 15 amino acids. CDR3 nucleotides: TGTGCCAGCAGCCAAGTCTCTCAGATGAACACTGAAGCTTTCTTT. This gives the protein CASSQVSQMNTEAFF.

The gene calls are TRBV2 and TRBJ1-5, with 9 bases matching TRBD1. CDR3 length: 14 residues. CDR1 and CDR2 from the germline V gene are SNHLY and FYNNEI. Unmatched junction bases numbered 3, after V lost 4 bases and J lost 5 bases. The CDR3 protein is CASSGTGDDQPQHF. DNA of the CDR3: TGTGCCAGCAGTGGGACAGGGGATGATCAGCCCCAGCATTTT. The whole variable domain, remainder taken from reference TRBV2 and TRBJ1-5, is EPEVTQTPSHQVTQMGQEVILRCVPISNHLYFYWYRQILGQKVEFLVSFYNNEISEKSEIFDDQFSVERPDGSNFTLKIRSTKLEDSAMYFCASSGTGDDQPQHFGDGTRLSIL.

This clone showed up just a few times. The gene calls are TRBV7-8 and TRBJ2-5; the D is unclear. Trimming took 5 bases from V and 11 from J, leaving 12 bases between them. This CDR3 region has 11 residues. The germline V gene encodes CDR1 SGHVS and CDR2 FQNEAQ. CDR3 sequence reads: CASSPSEEQYF. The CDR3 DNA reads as TGTGCCAGCAGCCCGTCCGAGGAGCAGTACTTC.

Here the CDR3 reads CASSLQRETYEQYF. CDR3 coding DNA: TGTGCCAGCAGCCTCCAGCGGGAGACGTACGAGCAGTACTTC. This chain uses TRBV11-2 with TRBJ2-7; 8 bases align to TRBD2. Germline CDR1 SGHAT, CDR2 FQNNGV. This CDR3 has 14 residues. J gave up 4 bases and V 5 bases, and 7 bases lay outside the gene matches. Filled out from reference TRBV11-2 and TRBJ2-7, the complete variable domain reads EAGVAQSPRYKIIEKRQSVAFWCNPISGHATLYWYQQILGQGPKLLIQFQNNGVVDDSQLPKDRFSAERLKGVDSTLKIQPAKLEDSAVYLCASSLQRETYEQYFGPGTRLTVT.

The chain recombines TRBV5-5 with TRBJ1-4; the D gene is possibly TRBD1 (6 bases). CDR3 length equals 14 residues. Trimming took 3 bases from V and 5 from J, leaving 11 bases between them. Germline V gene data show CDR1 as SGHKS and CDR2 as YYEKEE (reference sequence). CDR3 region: CASSWTDRNEKLFF. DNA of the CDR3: TGTGCCAGCAGCTGGACAGACAGAAATGAAAAACTGTTTTTT.

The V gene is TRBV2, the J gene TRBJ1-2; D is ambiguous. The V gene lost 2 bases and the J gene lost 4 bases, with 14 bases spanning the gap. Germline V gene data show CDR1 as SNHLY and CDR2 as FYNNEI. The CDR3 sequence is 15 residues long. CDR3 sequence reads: CASSEIWQATYGYTF. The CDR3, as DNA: TGTGCCAGCAGTGAAATTTGGCAGGCAACCTATGGCTACACCTTC.

The CDR3 coding sequence is TGTGCCAGCAGCCCGAGACAGGGAGGCGAGCAGTACTTC. Its protein product is CASSPRQGGEQYF. The chain recombines TRBV7-3 with TRBJ2-7, with D possibly matching TRBD1 (7 bases). The CDR3 has 13 residues. The germline gives CDR1 SGHTA, CDR2 FQGTGA. Trimming shortened V by 5 bases and J by 6 bases, and 14 bases separated the two germline ends.

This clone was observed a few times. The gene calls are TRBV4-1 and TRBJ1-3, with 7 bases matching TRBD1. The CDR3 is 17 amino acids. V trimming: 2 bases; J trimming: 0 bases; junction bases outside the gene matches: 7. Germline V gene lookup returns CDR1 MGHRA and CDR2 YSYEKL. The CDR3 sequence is CASSQPRQGSSGNTIYF. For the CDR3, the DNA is TGCGCCAGCAGCCAACCTCGACAGGGAAGCTCTGGAAACACCATATATTTT.